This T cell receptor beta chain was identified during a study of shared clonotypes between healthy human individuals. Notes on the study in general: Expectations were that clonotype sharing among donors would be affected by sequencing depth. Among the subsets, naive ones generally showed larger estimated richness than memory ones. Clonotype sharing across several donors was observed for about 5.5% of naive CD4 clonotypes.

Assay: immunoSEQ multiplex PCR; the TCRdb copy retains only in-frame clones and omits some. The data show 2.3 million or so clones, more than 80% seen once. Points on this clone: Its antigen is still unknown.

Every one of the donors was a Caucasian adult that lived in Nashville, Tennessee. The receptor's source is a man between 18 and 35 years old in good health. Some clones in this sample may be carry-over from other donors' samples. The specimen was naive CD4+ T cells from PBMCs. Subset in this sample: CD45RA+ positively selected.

The CDR3 DNA is TGTGCCAGCAGCTCGGGGGTAGGACAGGGTGGGTACAATGAGCAGTTCTTC. Its translation: CASSSGVGQGGYNEQFF. The chain employs TRBV9 and TRBJ2-1; TRBD1 matches 8 bases. The CDR3 totals 17 residues. J lost 4 bases, V lost 4 bases, and 13 bases had no gene match. Looked up from germline, CDR1 is SGDLS and CDR2 is YYNGEE.